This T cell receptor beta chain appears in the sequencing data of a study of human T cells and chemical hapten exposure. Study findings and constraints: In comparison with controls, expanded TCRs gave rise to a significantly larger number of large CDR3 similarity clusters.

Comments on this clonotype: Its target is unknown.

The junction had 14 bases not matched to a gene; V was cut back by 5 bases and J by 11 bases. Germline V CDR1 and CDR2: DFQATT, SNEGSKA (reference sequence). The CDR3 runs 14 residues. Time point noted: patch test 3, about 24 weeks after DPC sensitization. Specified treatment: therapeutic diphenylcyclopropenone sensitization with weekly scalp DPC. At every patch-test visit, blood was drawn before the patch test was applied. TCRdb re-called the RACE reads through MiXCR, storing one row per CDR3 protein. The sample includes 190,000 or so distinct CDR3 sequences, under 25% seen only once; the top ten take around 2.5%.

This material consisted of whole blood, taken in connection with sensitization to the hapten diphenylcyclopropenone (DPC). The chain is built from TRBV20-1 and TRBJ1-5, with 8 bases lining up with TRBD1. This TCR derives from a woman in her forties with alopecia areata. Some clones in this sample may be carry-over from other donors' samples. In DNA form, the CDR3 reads TGCAGTGCTTCTGGGACAGGTTCAATCGAGGCCCAGCATTTT. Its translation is CSASGTGSIEAQHF.